This is a list of T cell receptor beta chains from one sample in a study of CD8 T cells in Susac syndrome. MiXCR, applied by TCRdb to the immunoSEQ multiplex PCR reads, yields one record per CDR3 protein. Of around 170,000 distinct CDR3 sequences listed, around 95% are singletons. Source material: CD4+ T cells from PBMCs. The receptor source for this set is a human donor with Susac syndrome. The CDR3 runs from the conserved cysteine through the conserved F or W. D genes are given only for firm matches. Expanded clones get a size class; other rows say once, few or many, or leave the size out.

j_gene: TRBJ1-6; abundance: -; v_gene: TRBV5-4; d_gene: -; CDR3aa: CASSHEYNSPLHF; CDR3nt: TGTGCCAGCAGCCATGAGTATAATTCACCCCTCCACTTT
j_gene: TRBJ2-1; abundance: -; v_gene: TRBV30; d_gene: TRBD2; CDR3aa: CAWSRTSGRSGEQFF; CDR3nt: TGTGCCTGGAGCAGGACTAGCGGGAGGTCCGGTGAGCAGTTCTTC
j_gene: TRBJ1-5; abundance: -; v_gene: TRBV20-1; d_gene: -; CDR3aa: CSARDPRGSNQPQHF; CDR3nt: TGCAGTGCTAGAGATCCCAGGGGTAGCAATCAGCCCCAGCATTTT
j_gene: TRBJ2-7; abundance: -; v_gene: TRBV28; d_gene: TRBD2; CDR3aa: CASSSPGLAGGYEQYF; CDR3nt: TGTGCCAGCAGTTCCCCCGGACTAGCGGGGGGCTACGAGCAGTACTTC
j_gene: TRBJ1-1; abundance: -; v_gene: TRBV6-5; d_gene: -; CDR3aa: CASSYPLTEAFF; CDR3nt: TGTGCCAGCAGTTACCCTCTTACTGAAGCTTTCTTT
j_gene: TRBJ2-5; abundance: -; v_gene: TRBV2; d_gene: TRBD1; CDR3aa: CASGPGTGTETQYF; CDR3nt: TGTGCCAGCGGACCCGGGACAGGGACGGAGACCCAGTACTTC
j_gene: TRBJ2-3; abundance: -; v_gene: TRBV5-1; d_gene: -; CDR3aa: CASSPLPDTQYF; CDR3nt: TGCGCCAGCAGCCCCCTCCCAGATACGCAGTATTTT
j_gene: TRBJ1-1; abundance: -; v_gene: TRBV7-9; d_gene: -; CDR3aa: CASSLPGENTEAFF; CDR3nt: TGTGCCAGCAGCTTACCAGGGGAGAACACTGAAGCTTTCTTT
j_gene: TRBJ2-1; abundance: -; v_gene: TRBV20-1; d_gene: -; CDR3aa: CSAGTRGRAGEQFF; CDR3nt: TGCAGTGCTGGTACTCGGGGCAGGGCCGGCGAGCAGTTCTTC
j_gene: TRBJ2-3; abundance: -; v_gene: TRBV29-1; d_gene: TRBD2; CDR3aa: CSVVGLAGGADTQYF; CDR3nt: TGCAGCGTTGTTGGGCTAGCGGGAGGAGCAGATACGCAGTATTTT
j_gene: TRBJ2-7; abundance: -; v_gene: TRBV20-1; d_gene: -; CDR3aa: CSASDALSYEQYF; CDR3nt: TGCAGTGCTAGTGACGCACTCTCCTACGAGCAGTACTTC
j_gene: TRBJ2-6; abundance: -; v_gene: TRBV4-2; d_gene: -; CDR3aa: CASSRSLRGDPGGANVLTF; CDR3nt: TGTGCCAGCAGCCGGTCACTAAGGGGAGACCCGGGGGGGGCCAACGTCCTGACTTTC
j_gene: TRBJ2-1; abundance: -; v_gene: TRBV29-1; d_gene: -; CDR3aa: CSGRGGGGEQFF; CDR3nt: TGCAGCGGGAGGGGAGGGGGCGGTGAGCAGTTCTTC
j_gene: TRBJ1-5; abundance: -; v_gene: TRBV7-8; d_gene: TRBD1; CDR3aa: CASSLVAGGGNQPQHF; CDR3nt: TGTGCCAGCAGCTTAGTCGCAGGGGGAGGCAATCAGCCCCAGCATTTT
j_gene: TRBJ2-7; abundance: -; v_gene: TRBV9; d_gene: -; CDR3aa: CASSVGPGSYEQYF; CDR3nt: TGTGCCAGCAGCGTAGGTCCAGGCTCCTACGAGCAGTACTTC
j_gene: TRBJ2-3; abundance: -; v_gene: TRBV30; d_gene: TRBD2; CDR3aa: CAWSVGGLAADTQYF; CDR3nt: TGTGCCTGGAGTGTTGGTGGACTAGCCGCAGATACGCAGTATTTT
j_gene: TRBJ2-3; abundance: few; v_gene: TRBV6-4; d_gene: TRBD1; CDR3aa: CASSAQGADTQYF; CDR3nt: TGTGCCAGCAGTGCACAGGGGGCGGATACGCAGTATTTT
j_gene: TRBJ1-2; abundance: -; v_gene: TRBV29-1; d_gene: -; CDR3aa: CSVEEGIGGYTF; CDR3nt: TGCAGCGTTGAAGAAGGTATTGGCGGCTACACCTTC
j_gene: TRBJ2-6; abundance: -; v_gene: TRBV3-1; d_gene: -; CDR3aa: CASSQNGLGANVLTF; CDR3nt: TGTGCCAGCAGCCAGAATGGCCTGGGAGCCAACGTCCTGACTTTC
j_gene: TRBJ2-3; abundance: -; v_gene: TRBV7-3; d_gene: TRBD2; CDR3aa: CASSILAGGPPDTQYF; CDR3nt: TGTGCCAGCAGCATACTAGCGGGAGGGCCCCCAGATACGCAGTATTTT
j_gene: TRBJ2-1; abundance: -; v_gene: TRBV7-9; d_gene: TRBD2; CDR3aa: CASSSASGRAGNEQFF; CDR3nt: TGTGCCAGCAGCTCGGCTAGCGGGAGGGCCGGGAATGAGCAGTTCTTC
j_gene: TRBJ1-2; abundance: -; v_gene: TRBV4-2; d_gene: TRBD1; CDR3aa: CASSQDPDRDGYGYTF; CDR3nt: TGTGCCAGCAGCCAAGATCCCGACAGGGACGGCTATGGCTACACCTTC
j_gene: TRBJ2-7; abundance: -; v_gene: TRBV21-1; d_gene: -; CDR3aa: CASSIPRGEVMKPTYEQYF; CDR3nt: TGTGCCAGCAGCATTCCTAGGGGGGAGGTTATGAAACCCACCTACGAGCAGTACTTC
j_gene: TRBJ1-2; abundance: once; v_gene: TRBV4-3; d_gene: TRBD1; CDR3aa: CASSLTGGENGYTF; CDR3nt: TGCGCCAGCAGCCTAACAGGGGGCGAGAATGGCTACACCTTC
j_gene: TRBJ2-7; abundance: -; v_gene: TRBV29-1; d_gene: -; CDR3aa: CSHGERVGYEQYF; CDR3nt: TGCAGCCACGGAGAGAGAGTTGGCTACGAGCAGTACTTC
j_gene: TRBJ2-5; abundance: -; v_gene: TRBV3-1; d_gene: -; CDR3aa: CASSEGAKETQYF; CDR3nt: TGTGCCAGCAGCGAGGGAGCAAAGGAGACCCAGTACTTC
j_gene: TRBJ2-5; abundance: -; v_gene: TRBV7-2; d_gene: -; CDR3aa: CASSLSVTRRDGETQYF; CDR3nt: TGTGCCAGCAGCTTATCCGTGACCAGAAGGGATGGTGAGACCCAGTACTTC
j_gene: TRBJ2-4; abundance: -; v_gene: TRBV7-9; d_gene: -; CDR3aa: CASSSITSTGPLAKNIQYF; CDR3nt: TGTGCCAGCAGCTCCATAACGTCAACAGGGCCTCTAGCCAAAAACATTCAGTACTTC